A single T cell receptor (beta chain) is shown here with its context. Its cognate antigen is unknown. Here the gene names and germline are mouse. The read terminates 1 residue before the CDR3 end, so the remaining end is supplied by the germline J gene. As to time point: mouse harvest day 14 after allogeneic transplant. Each mouse received 10^7 T-cell-depleted marrow cells plus 10^6 splenic CD5+ T cells by tail vein. This CDR3 spans 12 amino acids. Per germline, CDR1 KGHTA and CDR2 FQNQQP. The data derive from a study of tissue T cells after allogeneic stem cell transplantation. Regarding the study as a whole: Anatomically similar tissues had similar TCR repertoires within each patient. Across patients, clones rarely overlapped, yet motif clusters were shared tissue-specifically.

This table comes from immunoSEQ multiplex PCR, and its TCRdb copy is limited to in-frame clones, with some not included. The sample lists about 3,500 clones, roughly 50% seen once, with around 23% in the top ten. The chain uses TRBV23 and TRBJ1-4. Sequenced: gut tissue. The clonotype was recovered from a female BALB/c mouse given C57BL/6 T cells with graft-versus-host disease after an allogeneic hematopoietic cell transplant. CDR3 protein: CSSSRDNERLFF. The covered CDR3 bases are TGCTCCAGCAGTCGAGACAACGAAAGATTATTT. Drawing the rest from reference TRBV23 and TRBJ1-4, the complete variable domain is DAAVTQKPRYLIKMKGQEAEMKCIPEKGHTAVFWYQQKQSKELKFLIYFQNQQPLDQIDMVKERFSAVCPSSSLCSLGIRTCEAEDSALYLCSSSRDNERLFFGHGTKLSVL.